This TCR beta chain was obtained from a study of cytomegalovirus exposure and HLA in healthy donors. For the study at large: T cells numbering around 180 million yielded roughly 120 million unique TCR beta sequences in an earlier analysis. Study observations and caveats: Presence/absence analysis assumed near-uniform sequencing depth across donors. Within a later analysis, the majority of CMV-associated TCR beta chains appeared HLA-restricted.

V lost 2 bases to trimming and J lost 0 bases, with 13 bases between them. The CDR3 has 16 residues. CDR1 SGHDT and CDR2 YYEEEE come from the germline V gene. A multiplex PCR was run with 60 Vbeta primers and 13 Jbeta primers. In the study's own analysis: Per a later analysis, the number of unique TCR beta chains was around 80 million, of which 8.5 million to 11 million were shared. Assay used: immunoSEQ multiplex PCR; TCRdb lists only in-frame clones, some missing. V and J calls and clone size come straight from that table; D and trimming were deduced from the DNA. The table records around 160,000 clones, 65% to 80% of them present only once. This clone was counted between two and nine times. The target antigen is unknown.

The clonotype was recovered from a woman aged 40 to 50 in good health and CMV-seropositive. The chain links TRBV5-6 to TRBJ2-3; D gene ambiguous. Sequencing was done on a sample of PBMCs. CDR3 sequence reads: CASSFLKSSSTDTQYF. The CDR3 bases are TGTGCCAGCAGCTTTTTAAAGAGTTCTAGCACAGATACGCAGTATTTT.